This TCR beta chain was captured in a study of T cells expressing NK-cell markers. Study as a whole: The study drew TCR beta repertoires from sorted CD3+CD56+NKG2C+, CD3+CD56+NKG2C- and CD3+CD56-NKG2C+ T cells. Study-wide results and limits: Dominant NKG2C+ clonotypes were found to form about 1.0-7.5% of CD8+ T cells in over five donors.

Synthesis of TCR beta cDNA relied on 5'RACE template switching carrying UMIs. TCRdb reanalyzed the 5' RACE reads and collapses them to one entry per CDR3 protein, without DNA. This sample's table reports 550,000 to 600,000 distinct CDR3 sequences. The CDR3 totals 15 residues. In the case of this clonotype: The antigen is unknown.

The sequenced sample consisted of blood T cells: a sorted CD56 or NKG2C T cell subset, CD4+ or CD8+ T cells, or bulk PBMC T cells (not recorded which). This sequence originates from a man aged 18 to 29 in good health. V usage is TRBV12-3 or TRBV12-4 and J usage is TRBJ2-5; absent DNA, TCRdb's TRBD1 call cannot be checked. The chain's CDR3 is CASSFPGQGTETQYF.